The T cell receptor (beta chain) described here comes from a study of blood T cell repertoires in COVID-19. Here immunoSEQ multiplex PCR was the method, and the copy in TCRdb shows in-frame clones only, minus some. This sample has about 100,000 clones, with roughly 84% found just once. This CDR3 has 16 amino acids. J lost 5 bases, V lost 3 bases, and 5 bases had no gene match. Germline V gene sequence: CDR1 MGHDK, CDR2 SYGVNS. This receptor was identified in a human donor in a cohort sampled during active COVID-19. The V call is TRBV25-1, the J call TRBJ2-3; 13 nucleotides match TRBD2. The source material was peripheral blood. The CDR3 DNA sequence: TGTGCCAGCAGTGACTGGACTAGCGGGAGTGTAGATACGCAGTATTTT. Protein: CASSDWTSGSVDTQYF.